This record covers a single T cell receptor (beta chain). The antigen remains unidentified. CDR1 is MDHEN, CDR2 SYDVKM, per germline. The junction had 8 bases not matched to a gene; V was cut back by 5 bases and J by 8 bases. The CDR3 runs to 14 residues. A second PCR, run for about 7 to 11 cycles, used a sample-barcoded 5' primer plus a J-beta primer mix. TCRdb reprocessed the 5' RACE reads with MiXCR, giving one entry per CDR3 protein. The sample comprises over a million distinct CDR3 sequences, 45% of which are singletons, and over 15% rests with the top ten. The record originates from a study of blood T cells in healthy people across ages. Study-level points and caveats: Whereas aged donors had fewer naive CD4+ cells, long-lived donors had more of them and higher diversity.

Source material: blood. The origin of this receptor is a woman in her sixties in good health. The genes are TRBV28 and TRBJ2-4; TRBD1 matches 8 bases. The DNA of the CDR3 is TGTGCCAGCAGTCGCCAGGGGGCCGTTGACATTCAGTACTTC. Protein: CASSRQGAVDIQYF.